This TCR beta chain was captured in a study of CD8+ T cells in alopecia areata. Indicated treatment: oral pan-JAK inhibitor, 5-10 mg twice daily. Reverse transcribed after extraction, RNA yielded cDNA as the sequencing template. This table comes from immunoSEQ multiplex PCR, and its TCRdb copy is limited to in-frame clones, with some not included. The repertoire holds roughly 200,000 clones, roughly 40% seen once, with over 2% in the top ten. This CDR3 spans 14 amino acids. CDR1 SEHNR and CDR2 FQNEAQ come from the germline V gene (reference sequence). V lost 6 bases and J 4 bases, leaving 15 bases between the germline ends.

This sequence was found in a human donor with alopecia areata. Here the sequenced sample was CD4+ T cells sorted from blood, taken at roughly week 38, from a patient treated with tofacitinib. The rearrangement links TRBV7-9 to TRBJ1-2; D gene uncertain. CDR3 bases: TGTGCCAGCAGTGATCCAACCGGGCCCTATGGCTACACCTTC. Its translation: CASSDPTGPYGYTF.